This is a list of T cell receptor beta chains from one sample in a study of T cells in Graves' hyperthyroidism and ophthalmopathy. TCRdb recomputed calls from the multiplex PCR reads with MiXCR, one row per CDR3 protein. The sample lists more than 500,000 distinct CDR3 sequences, about 45% occurring once. Sequencing used peripheral blood or thyroid tissue (not recorded which). These receptors all stem from an adult woman with Graves' disease, either hyperthyroidism or ophthalmopathy (not recorded which). Each CDR3 is given with its conserved first and last residue. A D gene is named only where the DNA matches it firmly. The listing skips clone size in some rows; elsewhere it reads once, few, many or a size class.

j_call,v_call,d_call,clone_size,cdr3_nt,cdr3_aa
TRBJ2-7,TRBV5-5,NA,many,TGTGCCAGCAGCTTGGCCCCCCGGGGGATCTACGAGCAGTACTTC,CASSLAPRGIYEQYF
TRBJ2-7,TRBV27,TRBD1,many,TGTGCCAGCAGTGACACAGGGGGGGAGCAGTACTTC,CASSDTGGEQYF
TRBJ2-7,TRBV2,NA,many,TGTGCCAGCAAGGGCCCATCCAGGGGAATCGAGCAGTACTTC,CASKGPSRGIEQYF
TRBJ1-5,TRBV20-1,NA,NA,TGCAGTGCTAGAGATCGGAGGGGTTCACAAGAGACCCAGCATTTT,CSARDRRGSQETQHF
TRBJ1-2,TRBV20-1,TRBD1,many,TGCAGTGCTCGCGAGACAGGGACGTACTATGGCTACACCTTC,CSARETGTYYGYTF
TRBJ1-4,TRBV4-1,TRBD1,many,TGCGCCAGCAAGTTGAACAGGGGGGCTGAAAAACTGTTTTTT,CASKLNRGAEKLFF
TRBJ1-5,TRBV15,NA,many,TGTGCCACCAGCAGAGAAGCTAGTGGGACAACCATCGGCCTTTCAGATCAGCCCCAGCATTTT,CATSREASGTTIGLSDQPQHF
TRBJ1-5,TRBV15,NA,many,TGTGCCACCAGCAGAGAGAGAGGGGTGAGGCCCCAGCATTTT,CATSRERGVRPQHF
TRBJ2-5,TRBV2,NA,NA,TGTGCCAGCAGGAAGACTACTTGGGAGACCCAGTACTTC,CASRKTTWETQYF
TRBJ1-2,TRBV29-1,NA,NA,TGCAGCGTTGGCGGACAACCAGGGGTAACTAACTATGGCTACACCTTC,CSVGGQPGVTNYGYTF
TRBJ1-1,TRBV27,NA,NA,TGTGCCAGCTCCTCCAATTTCATGAACACTGAAGCTTTCTTT,CASSSNFMNTEAFF
TRBJ2-5,TRBV12-3/TRBV12-4,NA,NA,TGTGCCAGCAGTGCCCCCACGCCCCAGACCCAGTACTTC,CASSAPTPQTQYF
TRBJ2-2,TRBV9,NA,many,TGTGCCAGCAGCCCCCCGCTCACCGGGGAGCTGTTTTTT,CASSPPLTGELFF
TRBJ1-3,TRBV19,NA,many,TGTGCCAGTAGTATGAACAGCTTCTCTGGAAACACCATATATTTT,CASSMNSFSGNTIYF
TRBJ2-5,TRBV19,TRBD1,many,TGTGCCTCCCGCCAGACAGGGGCGGGGGAGACCCAGTACTTC,CASRQTGAGETQYF
TRBJ2-7,TRBV29-1,TRBD2,NA,TGCAGCGTTGAGGGACTAGTCAGCGAGCAGTACTTC,CSVEGLVSEQYF
TRBJ1-1,TRBV6-1,NA,many,TGTGCCAGCAGTGAAACGGGCAGGGGAGCTGAAGCTTTCTTT,CASSETGRGAEAFF
TRBJ2-5,TRBV9,TRBD1,many,TGTGCCAGCAGCGTAGTGGACAGGGGTCAAGAGACCCAGTACTTC,CASSVVDRGQETQYF
TRBJ2-7,TRBV2,NA,many,TGTGCCACCCTTTGGGCAGAAGGGGGTGAGCAGTACTTC,CATLWAEGGEQYF
TRBJ2-3,TRBV5-1,NA,NA,TGCGCCAGCAGTCTGGCCCAAGCGGATACGCAGTATTTT,CASSLAQADTQYF
TRBJ2-7,TRBV29-1,TRBD1,NA,TGCAGCGTGGGGGGACAGGGACTGTACGAGCAGTACTTC,CSVGGQGLYEQYF
TRBJ2-2,TRBV9,NA,NA,TGTGCCAGCAGCGTAGAGGCAGTTGGCACCGGGGAGCTGTTTTTT,CASSVEAVGTGELFF
TRBJ1-1,TRBV29-1,NA,many,TGCAGCGTTGAATGGAACACTGAAGCTTTCTTT,CSVEWNTEAFF
TRBJ1-2,TRBV5-1,NA,NA,TGCGCCAGCACCTGGACGGGCTATGGCTACACCTTC,CASTWTGYGYTF
TRBJ2-6,TRBV25-1,NA,NA,TGTGCCAGCAGGGGGCAGGGGGGTGCCGGGGCCAACGTCCTGACTTTC,CASRGQGGAGANVLTF
TRBJ1-6,TRBV5-5,NA,NA,TGTGCCAGCAGCAATTGGGGCGCAGGTTTGAGTTCACCCCTCCACTTT,CASSNWGAGLSSPLHF
TRBJ2-2,TRBV9,TRBD2,many,TGTGCCAGCAGCGGAGCGGGGAGGCCCGGGGAGCTGTTTTTT,CASSGAGRPGELFF
TRBJ1-2,TRBV19,NA,once,TGTGCCAGTACCGAAGCTCAGGTTAACTATGGCTACACCTTC,CASTEAQVNYGYTF
TRBJ2-5,TRBV20-1,TRBD2,NA,TGCAGTGCCGCGGGACTAGCGGGCCTCCAAGAGACCCAGTACTTC,CSAAGLAGLQETQYF
TRBJ1-5,TRBV20-1,NA,NA,TGCAGTGCTAGAGGGGGTGGAGGAGTGCGCAATCAGCCCCAGCATTTT,CSARGGGGVRNQPQHF
TRBJ2-7,TRBV7-9,NA,NA,TGTGCCAGCACCGGGGAGCAGTACTTC,CASTGEQYF
TRBJ2-7,TRBV11-2,TRBD2,many,TGTGCCAGCTCAGCCGGGACTAGCAGTTACGAGCAGTACTTC,CASSAGTSSYEQYF
TRBJ2-7,TRBV7-9,NA,NA,TGTGCCAGCAGCTTAGTTAGTACCTCCTACGAGCAGTACTTC,CASSLVSTSYEQYF
TRBJ1-5,TRBV9,NA,NA,TGTGCCAGCAGCGTGGGGGGCAACAATCAGCCCCAGCATTTT,CASSVGGNNQPQHF
TRBJ1-1,TRBV12-3/TRBV12-4,NA,NA,TGTGCCAGCAGCTCCTGGGGAAACACTGAAGCTTTCTTT,CASSSWGNTEAFF
TRBJ1-2,TRBV20-1,TRBD1,NA,TGCAGTGCTAGGCACAGGGGGCGCGACTATGGCTACACCTTC,CSARHRGRDYGYTF
TRBJ2-2,TRBV12-3/TRBV12-4,NA,many,TGTGCCAGCTTAGCCATACCAGCCTGGGAGCTGTTTTTT,CASLAIPAWELFF
TRBJ2-7,TRBV6-5,TRBD1,few,TGTGCCAGCAGTTACTTAGGGACAGGGACCTACGAGCAGTACTTC,CASSYLGTGTYEQYF
TRBJ1-3,TRBV6-5,NA,many,TGTGCCAGCAGTGTCGAGGGGACTGGAAACACCATATATTTT,CASSVEGTGNTIYF
TRBJ1-2,TRBV7-2,TRBD1,NA,TGTGCCAGCAGCTTGGCCAGGGGGAATGGCTACACCTTC,CASSLARGNGYTF
TRBJ1-2,TRBV7-2,NA,few,TGTGCCAGCAGCTTATCGTCAGCTGCCCTCTATGGCTACACCTTC,CASSLSSAALYGYTF
TRBJ2-2,TRBV2,NA,NA,TGTGCCAGCAGCGAGAACCGATACGGGGAGCTGTTTTTT,CASSENRYGELFF
TRBJ1-1,TRBV29-1,NA,NA,TGCAGCGTTGTGTGGGTAGGGGAAGCTTTCTTT,CSVVWVGEAFF
TRBJ2-7,TRBV11-2,NA,many,TGTGCCAGCAGCTTAGGTGGCAGTACCACCTACGAGCAGTACTTC,CASSLGGSTTYEQYF
TRBJ2-2,TRBV9,NA,NA,TGTGCCAGCAGCCAGCGAAGGGTCAACGGGGAGCTGTTTTTT,CASSQRRVNGELFF
TRBJ2-2,TRBV15,NA,NA,TGTGCCACCGAACGCGATGGTAGTTCCGCCGGGGAGCTGTTTTTT,CATERDGSSAGELFF
TRBJ2-5,TRBV7-6,TRBD2,NA,TGTGCCAGCAGCTTGCTGGGGGAGGGGGAGACCCAGTACTTC,CASSLLGEGETQYF
TRBJ1-5,TRBV20-1,NA,many,TGCAGTGATAAGACAGCCTGGGGGCATCAGCCCCAGCATTTT,CSDKTAWGHQPQHF
TRBJ2-7,TRBV7-9,TRBD2,NA,TGTGCCAGCAGCTTAGTAGCGGGAGGGCCCCGGGAGCAGTACTTC,CASSLVAGGPREQYF
TRBJ1-2,TRBV20-1,NA,few,TGCAGTGCTACCTCGGGACAAGTTCTTCTGTATGGCTACACCTTC,CSATSGQVLLYGYTF
TRBJ2-2,TRBV9,NA,many,TGTGCCAGCAGCGTAGGGAGGCGCGACACCGGGGAGCTGTTTTTT,CASSVGRRDTGELFF
TRBJ2-2,TRBV2,NA,few,TGTGCCAGCAGGCCGGGACAAAGAACCGGGGAGCTGTTTTTT,CASRPGQRTGELFF